One and the same sample provided the 10 T cell receptor beta chains below, sequenced in a study of T cell responses to AZD1222 COVID-19 vaccine. Measured with immunoSEQ multiplex PCR; TCRdb has only the in-frame clones, and not every one. The sample lists around 99,000 clones; around 90% were seen once. Sequenced here: peripheral blood, sampled on day 0 of AZD1222 vaccination. The receptors shown here come from an adult in good health.

The chain couples TRBV6-2 or TRBV6-3 to TRBJ2-6; TRBD1 aligns across 7 bases. This CDR3 is built from 18 residues. Trimming at V came to 2 bases and at J to 0 bases, leaving 7 bases not matched to a gene. Germline V lookup: CDR1 MNHEY, CDR2 SVGEGT. The CDR3 bases are TGTGCCAGCAGTTACCAGAGGGGGCCAAGCTCTGGGGCCAACGTCCTGACTTTC. The encoded protein is CASSYQRGPSSGANVLTF.

CDR3 nucleotides: TGTGCCAGCAGTTACTCAGGCATAACGCCGAAGCAGACCCAGTACTTC. This translates into CASSYSGITPKQTQYF. This chain joins TRBV6-5 and TRBJ2-5; D not resolved. The CDR3 sequence is 16 residues long. V lost 0 bases and J 6 bases, leaving 17 bases between the germline ends. Germline CDR1 and CDR2: MNHEY and SVGAGI.

The chain couples TRBV7-2 to TRBJ2-1; 8 positions match TRBD2. The CDR3 spans 16 residues. Germline-derived CDR1 and CDR2 are SGHTA and FQGNSA. Trimming took 2 bases from V and 8 from J; bases not matched to a gene: 11. The CDR3: CASSLYSTGGADEQFF. CDR3 in DNA: TGTGCCAGCAGCTTATATTCAACCGGGGGGGCAGATGAGCAGTTCTTC.

The chain has TRBV6-6 and TRBJ1-1; D ambiguous. Germline CDR1 reads MNHNY; CDR2 reads SVGAGI (reference sequence). The CDR3 runs to 13 residues. Trimming stripped 6 bases from V and 4 bases from J, with 12 bases between. CDR3 nucleotide sequence: TGTGCCAGCAGCCTAAGCGGATCCACTGAAGCTTTCTTT. As protein: CASSLSGSTEAFF.

The V gene is TRBV7-9, the J gene TRBJ1-2; D remains ambiguous. Between the trimmed V and J ends, which lost 7 bases and 5 bases, there was a span of 11 bases. Germline values: CDR1 SEHNR, CDR2 FQNEAQ (reference sequence). This CDR3 contains 12 residues. CDR3 in DNA: TGTGCCAGCAACTCTCCCATATATGGCTACACCTTC. The encoded protein is CASNSPIYGYTF.

This clone showed up just once. The chain has TRBV4-2 and TRBJ2-3; a possible D gene is TRBD2 (5 bases). Per germline, CDR1 LGHNA and CDR2 YNFKEQ. This CDR3 has 16 amino acids. V was clipped by 4 bases and J by 8 bases, with 22 bases between them. The CDR3 region is CASSLPEEERFGTQYF. The CDR3 DNA sequence: TGTGCCAGCAGCCTCCCGGAGGAGGAGAGATTCGGTACGCAGTATTTT.

The chain employs TRBV27 and TRBJ2-3, with D possibly being TRBD2 (6 bases). The CDR3 totals 18 residues. CDR1 and CDR2 from the germline V gene are MNHEY and SMNVEV (reference sequence). V lost 4 bases, J lost 2 bases, and 22 bases lay in between. In DNA, the CDR3 is TGTGCCAGCAGTTATAGACTCGGGACTTCTCGCCCCACAGATACGCAGTATTTT. Translated, it gives CASSYRLGTSRPTDTQYF.

The chain recombines TRBV20-1 with TRBJ2-7; D remains ambiguous. Trimming stripped 3 bases from V and 0 bases from J, with 21 bases between. The CDR3 is 17 amino acids. Germline CDR1 reads DFQATT; CDR2 reads SNEGSKA (reference sequence). The chain's CDR3 is CSASFGLHRDDSYEQYF. The CDR3 coding sequence is TGCAGTGCTAGTTTTGGTCTACACCGCGACGACTCCTACGAGCAGTACTTC.

The chain joins TRBV30 to TRBJ1-1; TRBD1 might be the D (6 bases). Germline CDR1 is GTSNPN and CDR2 is SVGIG (reference sequence). CDR3 length equals 12 residues. The germline V and J ends were trimmed by 0 bases and 10 bases, with 12 bases remaining between them. CDR3 in amino acids: CAWSVLARGAFF. CDR3 DNA: TGTGCCTGGAGTGTACTAGCCAGGGGAGCTTTCTTT.

This chain links TRBV27 with TRBJ2-1; D gene uncertain. The CDR3 consists of 14 residues. Germline CDR1 is MNHEY and CDR2 is SMNVEV (reference sequence). Trimming left V 7 bases short and J 0 bases short, with 10 bases between. For the CDR3, the DNA is TGTGCCAGCACCCTTTCCAGCTCCTACAATGAGCAGTTCTTC. Protein: CASTLSSSYNEQFF.